These T cell receptor beta chains were read from a single sample in a study of T cell responses to AZD1222 COVID-19 vaccine. Measured with immunoSEQ multiplex PCR; TCRdb has only the in-frame clones, and not every one. Of around 56,000 clones detected, 89% appear once; the ten largest clones hold roughly 14%. The input for sequencing was peripheral blood, taken 28 days after the second AZD1222 dose. Receptors were obtained from an adult who received the AZD1222 COVID-19 vaccine. CDR3s include the opening cysteine and the closing phenylalanine or tryptophan. D genes are given only for firm matches. Not all rows give a size; the values are once, few, many and, for expanded clones, a class.

V,size,D,J,CDR3,DNA
TRBV19,-,-,TRBJ1-5,CASSLDEQPQHF,TGTGCCAGTAGCCTCGACGAACAGCCCCAGCATTTT
TRBV27,-,-,TRBJ2-7,CASSLSRGRVRASLYEQYF,TGTGCCAGCAGTTTATCAAGGGGCCGGGTCAGGGCCAGTCTCTACGAGCAGTACTTC
TRBV4-1,-,-,TRBJ1-1,CASSQVVGALGRDTEAFF,TGCGCCAGCAGCCAAGTTGTTGGGGCACTGGGCCGTGACACTGAAGCTTTCTTT
TRBV5-1,-,TRBD1,TRBJ1-1,CASTPTGGGTEAFF,TGCGCCAGCACCCCGACAGGGGGAGGCACTGAAGCTTTCTTT
TRBV29-1,-,TRBD1,TRBJ1-2,CSVGDTGGRNGYTF,TGCAGCGTTGGAGACACAGGGGGTAGAAATGGCTACACCTTC
TRBV14,-,-,TRBJ2-7,CASSQYRAYEQYF,TGTGCCAGCAGCCAATACAGGGCCTACGAGCAGTACTTC
TRBV3-1/TRBV3-2,-,-,TRBJ2-7,CASSQLTREQYF,TGTGCCAGCAGCCAACTAACTAGGGAGCAGTACTTC
TRBV21-1,-,-,TRBJ2-3,CASSKKSGDTDTQYF,TGTGCCAGCAGCAAAAAAAGCGGGGACACAGATACGCAGTATTTT
TRBV2,-,-,TRBJ1-5,CASSGGGSNQPQHF,TGTGCCAGCAGTGGGGGAGGTAGCAATCAGCCCCAGCATTTT
TRBV28,once,-,TRBJ1-6,CASSPHRIPGSPLHF,TGTGCCAGCAGCCCCCACAGGATTCCCGGTTCACCCCTCCACTTT
TRBV4-1,-,TRBD1,TRBJ2-3,CASSQRGQVADTQYF,TGCGCCAGCAGCCAAAGGGGACAGGTGGCAGATACGCAGTATTTT
TRBV19,-,-,TRBJ1-2,CASSRERGYTF,TGTGCCAGTAGTCGAGAGAGGGGCTACACCTTC
TRBV2,-,TRBD1,TRBJ2-1,CASSPGTANEQFF,TGTGCCAGCAGTCCCGGGACAGCGAATGAGCAGTTCTTC
TRBV5-4,-,TRBD2,TRBJ2-5,CASSASGRAVETQYF,TGTGCCAGCAGCGCTAGCGGGAGGGCCGTAGAGACCCAGTACTTC
TRBV28,-,TRBD1,TRBJ2-3,CASSLDRVTDTQYF,TGTGCCAGCAGTCTAGACAGGGTTACAGATACGCAGTATTTT
TRBV7-2,-,TRBD1,TRBJ1-5,CASSPRTGDHQPQHF,TGTGCCAGCAGCCCAAGGACAGGGGATCATCAGCCCCAGCATTTT
TRBV6-5,-,TRBD1,TRBJ2-3,CASSYSGTGGLDTQYF,TGTGCCAGCAGTTATTCCGGGACAGGGGGTTTGGATACGCAGTATTTT
TRBV7-7,few,TRBD2,TRBJ2-7,CASSLGAGERYEQYF,TGTGCTAGCAGCTTAGGAGCGGGAGAGCGCTACGAGCAGTACTTC
TRBV19,-,TRBD1,TRBJ1-1,CASRATGGTEAFF,TGTGCCAGTAGGGCGACAGGGGGCACTGAAGCTTTCTTT
TRBV7-8,-,TRBD2,TRBJ2-7,CASRRTSGPYEQYF,TGTGCCAGCAGGCGCACTAGCGGACCCTACGAGCAGTACTTC
TRBV19,-,TRBD1,TRBJ1-5,CASGRTGASNQPQHF,TGTGCCAGTGGACGGACAGGGGCTAGCAATCAGCCCCAGCATTTT
TRBV7-3,-,TRBD2,TRBJ2-1,CASSLTGLAGGEQFF,TGTGCCAGCAGCTTAACGGGACTAGCGGGAGGGGAGCAGTTCTTC
TRBV10-3,-,-,TRBJ2-7,CAISEGPRGYEQYF,TGTGCCATCAGTGAAGGCCCCCGTGGCTACGAGCAGTACTTC
TRBV5-5,-,TRBD2,TRBJ2-7,CASSLSGTRNHYEQYF,TGTGCCAGCAGCCTGTCCGGGACTAGAAATCACTACGAGCAGTACTTC
TRBV30,-,-,TRBJ1-3,CAWSPGVSGNTIYF,TGTGCCTGGAGCCCCGGGGTCTCTGGAAACACCATATATTTT
TRBV30,-,-,TRBJ1-5,CAWDGGGAGNQPQHF,TGTGCCTGGGACGGGGGGGGCGCGGGCAATCAGCCCCAGCATTTT
TRBV6-4,-,-,TRBJ1-2,CASSPGQSAYGYTF,TGTGCCAGCAGTCCGGGTCAATCGGCCTATGGCTACACCTTC
TRBV12-3/TRBV12-4,-,-,TRBJ1-5,CASRGLSGQPQHF,TGTGCCAGCAGGGGGCTTTCCGGGCAGCCCCAGCATTTT
TRBV11-3,-,TRBD1,TRBJ2-3,CASSQNRGWSTDTQYF,TGTGCCAGCAGCCAAAACAGGGGATGGAGCACAGATACGCAGTATTTT
TRBV6-5,-,-,TRBJ2-1,CASSYGQGNEQFF,TGTGCCAGCAGTTATGGGCAGGGCAATGAGCAGTTCTTC